This T cell receptor (beta chain) was captured in a study of identical twins. Whole-study findings and limits: Abundant beta clonotypes from cord blood bore fewer insertions; memory repertoires lacked this pattern. Those out-of-frame alpha sequences shared by twins showed an excess of low generation probability.

CDR1 and CDR2 (germline): MNHEY, SMNVEV (reference sequence). This CDR3 is built from 15 residues. The J segment lost 4 bases and the V segment lost 4 bases, leaving 5 bases of the junction unmatched. A universal primer site came from template switching; cDNA carried unique molecular identifiers. TCRdb redid the calling of the 5' RACE reads with MiXCR, one entry per CDR3 protein. This table holds some 710,000 distinct CDR3 sequences, 5.5% to 6.5% found once. This clonotype was seen only a few times. Antigen specificity is unknown. The specimen was naive T cells sorted from blood. J is TRBJ2-7 and V is TRBV27, with TRBD2 matching 12 bases. The sequence was obtained from a man aged 18 to 35 in good health. The chain's CDR3 is CASSYLAGGVYEQYF. The CDR3 DNA reads TGTGCCAGCAGTTACCTAGCGGGAGGGGTTTACGAGCAGTACTTC.